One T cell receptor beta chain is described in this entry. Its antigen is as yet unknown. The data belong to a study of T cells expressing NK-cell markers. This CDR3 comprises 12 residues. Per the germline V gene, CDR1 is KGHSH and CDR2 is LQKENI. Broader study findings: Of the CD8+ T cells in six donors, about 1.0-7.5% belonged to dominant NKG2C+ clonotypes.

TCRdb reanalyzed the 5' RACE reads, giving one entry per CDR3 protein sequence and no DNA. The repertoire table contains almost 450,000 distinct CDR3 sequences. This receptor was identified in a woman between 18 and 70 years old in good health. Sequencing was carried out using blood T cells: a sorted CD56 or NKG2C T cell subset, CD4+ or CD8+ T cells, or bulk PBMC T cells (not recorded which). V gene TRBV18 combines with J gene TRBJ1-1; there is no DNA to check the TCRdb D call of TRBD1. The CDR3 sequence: CASSGTGSEAFF. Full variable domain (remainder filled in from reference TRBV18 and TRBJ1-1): NAGVMQNPRHLVRRRGQEARLRCSPMKGHSHVYWYRQLPEEGLKFMVYLQKENIIDESGMPKERFSAEFPKEGPSILRIQQVVRGDSAAYFCASSGTGSEAFFGQGTRLTVV.